This record looks at one T cell receptor beta chain sequence and its context. Here immunoSEQ multiplex PCR was the method, and the copy in TCRdb shows in-frame clones only, minus some. The data contain some 44,000 clones, approximately 86% of them singletons. The data derive from a study of OX40 agonist ivuxolimab in advanced cancers. This specimen consisted of CD4+ or CD8+ T cells sorted from blood, obtained in a trial of the OX40 agonist ivuxolimab. The TCR sequence derives from an adult with an advanced solid tumor such as melanoma, head and neck, liver or kidney cancer.

The CDR3 nucleotides read TGCGCCAGCAGCCAATCCGGGGGGATGGAGGAAAACACCGGGGAGCTGTTTTTT. Residues: CASSQSGGMEENTGELFF. V usage is TRBV4-3 and J usage is TRBJ2-2, with TRBD2 matching 7 bases. Germline V gene lookup returns CDR1 LGHNA and CDR2 YSLEER. The CDR3 has 18 residues. The junction had 11 bases not matched to a gene; V was cut back by 2 bases and J by 2 bases.